This T cell receptor beta chain originates from a study of CD8 T cells in ankylosing spondylitis. Study findings and constraints: There were earlier reports of some motif variants in reactive arthritis synovial fluid and blood. Clones tied to disease were said to be significantly enriched in matched ankylosing spondylitis synovial fluid. A motif in TCR beta, a set of roughly eight highly homologous variants, appeared characteristic of ankylosing spondylitis blood.

V gave up 3 bases and J gave up 6 bases; unmatched junction bases: 2. Germline lookup yields CDR1 SQVTM and CDR2 ANQGSEA. CDR3 length: 13 amino acids. This clonotype was recorded at least ten times. Its antigen remains unidentified. 5'-RACE, quantitative and with molecular barcodes, yielded the TCR beta libraries. TCRdb itself ran the 5' RACE reads through MiXCR, one entry per CDR3 protein. The table includes fewer than 550,000 distinct CDR3 sequences, about 5.4% detected once. This TCR derives from a male donor with ankylosing spondylitis. Sequencing was done on a sample of blood, either unsorted or a sorted T cell fraction (not recorded which). The V call is TRBV29-1, the J call TRBJ2-3; TRBD1 agrees at 11 bases. This CDR3 is CSVEDRGLDTQYF. CDR3 bases: TGCAGCGTTGAGGACAGGGGGCTCGATACGCAGTATTTT.